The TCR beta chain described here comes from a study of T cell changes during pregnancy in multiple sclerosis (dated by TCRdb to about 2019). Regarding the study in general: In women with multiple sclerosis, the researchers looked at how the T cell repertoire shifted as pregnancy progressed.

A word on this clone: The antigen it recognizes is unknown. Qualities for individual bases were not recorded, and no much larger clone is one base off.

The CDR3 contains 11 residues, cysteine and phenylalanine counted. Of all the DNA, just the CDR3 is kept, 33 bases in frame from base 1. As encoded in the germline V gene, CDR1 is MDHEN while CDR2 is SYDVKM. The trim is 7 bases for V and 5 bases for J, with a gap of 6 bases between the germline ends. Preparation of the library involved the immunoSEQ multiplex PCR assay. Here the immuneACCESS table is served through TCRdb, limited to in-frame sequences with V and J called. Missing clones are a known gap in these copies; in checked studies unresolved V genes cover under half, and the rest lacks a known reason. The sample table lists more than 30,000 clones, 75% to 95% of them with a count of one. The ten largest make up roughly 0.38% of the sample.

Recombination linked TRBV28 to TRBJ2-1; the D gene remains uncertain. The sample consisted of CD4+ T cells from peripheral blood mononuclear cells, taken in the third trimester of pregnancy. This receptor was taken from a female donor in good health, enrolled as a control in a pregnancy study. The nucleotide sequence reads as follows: TGTGCCAGCACACTCGACAATGAGCAGTTCTTC. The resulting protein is CASTLDNEQFF.